The clone carrying this TCR beta chain was counted once. What it binds is unknown. The record originates from a study of cytomegalovirus exposure and HLA in healthy donors. Study results and limitations: Among TCR sequences, most were rare, though some public TCRs appeared in many donors.

Using immunoSEQ multiplex PCR, the repertoire was profiled, and TCRdb retains in-frame clones only, with some absent. The table shows roughly 150,000 clones, with 70% to 90% occurring only once. Trimming removed 3 bases at V and 4 bases at J, with 9 bases between. The germline V gene has CDR1 MDHEN and CDR2 SYDVKM. The CDR3 has 13 residues. Source material: PBMCs. This TCR was recovered from a woman under 40 in good health and CMV-seronegative. This chain joins TRBV28 and TRBJ1-1; D is ambiguous. CDR3 coding DNA: TGTGCCAGCAGTTTCACGCTGGGCACTGAAGCTTTCTTT. Protein product: CASSFTLGTEAFF.